The 24 T cell receptor beta chains below all came from one sample that was sequenced in a study of Ad26.COV2.S vaccination and SARS-CoV-2 variants. This sample's treatment: around 19 received Ad26.COV2.S at low or high dose, single or two shots; a few received placebo; per-sample allocation not given. Day 63 after the first vaccine or placebo injection was the time point for sampling. The data were produced by immunoSEQ multiplex PCR, yet TCRdb's version contains in-frame clones alone and is incomplete. The sample has roughly 350,000 clones, 80% to 90% seen once; the top ten hold just under 5%. Here the sequenced sample was peripheral blood, taken in a trial of Ad26.COV2.S vaccine versus placebo. These receptors were collected from a person aged 18 to 59 who received the Ad26.COV2.S COVID-19 vaccine or a placebo.

Concerning this clone itself: Other nucleotide sequences from this sample produce the same CDR3. V usage is TRBV5-1 and J usage is TRBJ1-1; D remains unclear. The CDR3 runs to 13 residues. Germline V lookup: CDR1 SGHRS, CDR2 YFSETQ. V was trimmed by 0 bases and J by 1 base, leaving 4 bases between them. The CDR3 DNA follows: TGCGCCAGCAGCTTGGCTGCGAACACTGAAGCTTTCTTT. Protein product: CASSLAANTEAFF.

This rearrangement joins TRBV7-8 to TRBJ2-1; 8 bases agree with TRBD2. CDR1 is SGHVS and CDR2 is FQNEAQ in the germline V gene. The CDR3 covers 18 residues. Trimming cost V 6 bases and J 0 bases; bases outside gene matches: 13. The CDR3 DNA reads as TGTGCCAGCAGTTCTAAGGCCCTAGCGGGTCCCTCCTACAATGAGCAGTTCTTC. Amino acid sequence: CASSSKALAGPSYNEQFF.

This clone was observed once. V gene TRBV6-2 or TRBV6-3 combines with J gene TRBJ2-3; D is ambiguous. Between the trimmed V and J ends, which lost 3 bases and 1 base, there was a span of 11 bases. From germline, CDR1 is MNHEY and CDR2 SVGEGT. The CDR3 length is 15 residues. The chain's CDR3 is CASSYPGRGTDTQYF. In DNA form, the CDR3 reads TGTGCCAGCAGTTATCCGGGTAGGGGCACAGATACGCAGTATTTT.

The chain has TRBV11-1 and TRBJ2-7; TRBD2 is a possible D gene (6 bases). Trimming took 5 bases from V and 3 from J, leaving 11 bases between them. The length of the CDR3 is 13 residues. Germline CDR1 reads SGHAT; CDR2 reads FQDESV (reference sequence). The CDR3 loop reads CASSLRDFYEQYF. As DNA, the CDR3 is TGTGCCAGCAGCCTAAGGGACTTCTACGAGCAGTACTTC.

The chain recombines TRBV2 with TRBJ2-7; TRBD2 matches 11 bases. Germline lookup yields CDR1 SNHLY and CDR2 FYNNEI. V gave up 6 bases and J gave up 5 bases; unmatched junction bases: 12. The CDR3 loop spans 16 amino acids. The DNA for the CDR3 is TGTGCCAGCAGCCGAAGAATAGCGGGGGGGCATCACGAGCAGTACTTC. This codes for CASSRRIAGGHHEQYF. The complete variable domain, with remaining parts taken from reference TRBV2 and TRBJ2-7, reads EPEVTQTPSHQVTQMGQEVILRCVPISNHLYFYWYRQILGQKVEFLVSFYNNEISEKSEIFDDQFSVERPDGSNFTLKIRSTKLEDSAMYFCASSRRIAGGHHEQYFGPGTRLTVT.

This clone was recorded only once. The chain joins TRBV7-2 to TRBJ2-2, with D perhaps matching TRBD2 (5 bases). This CDR3 comprises 19 residues. Germline CDR1 SGHTA, CDR2 FQGNSA. Trimming took off 0 bases at V and 6 bases at J, with 23 bases between the two ends. The CDR3 DNA sequence: TGTGCCAGCAGCTTAGCGCCGGGCCCCTGGACGGAGGAGGCCGGGGAGCTGTTTTTT. Translating it yields CASSLAPGPWTEEAGELFF. Full variable domain (rest looked up from reference TRBV7-2 and TRBJ2-2): GAGVSQSPSNKVTEKGKDVELRCDPISGHTALYWYRQSLGQGLEFLIYFQGNSAPDKSGLPSDRFSAERTGGSVSTLTIQRTQQEDSAVYLCASSLAPGPWTEEAGELFFGEGSRLTVL.

The rearrangement links TRBV5-4 to TRBJ1-1, with a tentative D call TRBD1 (6 bases). The CDR3 is 14 residues long. Trimming stripped 0 bases from V and 1 base from J, with 7 bases between. Germline CDR1 and CDR2: SGHNT and YYREEE (reference sequence). CDR3 amino acids: CASSLGTANTEAFF. In DNA, the CDR3 is TGTGCCAGCAGCTTGGGGACAGCGAACACTGAAGCTTTCTTT.

This chain joins TRBV6-5 and TRBJ1-2; D gene unclear. V lost 0 bases to trimming and J lost 5 bases, with 7 bases between them. Germline V CDR1 and CDR2: MNHEY, SVGAGI. The CDR3 spans 13 residues. The CDR3 protein is CASSYSTGYGYTF. The CDR3 DNA is TGTGCCAGCAGTTACTCGACTGGATATGGCTACACCTTC.

This chain connects TRBV27 to TRBJ2-1; no firm D call. The V end was cut by 6 bases, the J end by 4 bases, with 10 bases between. This CDR3 spans 13 amino acids. CDR1 is MNHEY, CDR2 SMNVEV, per germline (reference sequence). The DNA of the CDR3 is TGTGCCAGCAGAAGGAGCCTATACAATGAGCAGTTCTTC. Residues: CASRRSLYNEQFF.

This chain connects TRBV19 to TRBJ1-5, with 7 positions matching TRBD1. The CDR3 loop spans 16 amino acids. V lost 7 bases, J lost 0 bases, and 9 bases stayed unmatched. Germline loops: CDR1 LNHDA, CDR2 SQIVND (reference sequence). The CDR3 region has the DNA TGTGCCAGTACTCAGGGGGACAGACATAGCAATCAGCCCCAGCATTTT. It codes for CASTQGDRHSNQPQHF. The complete variable domain, with remaining parts taken from reference TRBV19 and TRBJ1-5, reads DGGITQSPKYLFRKEGQNVTLSCEQNLNHDAMYWYRQDPGQGLRLIYYSQIVNDFQKGDIAEGYSVSREKKESFPLTVTSAQKNPTAFYLCASTQGDRHSNQPQHFGDGTRLSIL.

The chain joins TRBV27 to TRBJ2-2, with 7 bases that match TRBD2. V trimming: 6 bases; J trimming: 6 bases; junction bases outside the gene matches: 7. Germline-derived CDR1 and CDR2 are MNHEY and SMNVEV (reference sequence). The CDR3 runs 14 residues. CDR3 region: CASSRRLAAGELFF. CDR3 bases: TGTGCCAGCAGCCGTAGACTAGCAGCCGGGGAGCTGTTTTTT.

V and J are TRBV18 and TRBJ1-2; tentatively, D is TRBD1 (6 bases). CDR3 length: 13 amino acids. In germline, CDR1 is KGHSH, CDR2 LQKENI. V dropped 2 bases and J dropped 8 bases, with 12 bases sitting between them. CDR3 in amino acids: CASSPKATGGYTF. The DNA of the CDR3 is TGTGCCAGCTCACCAAAGGCGACAGGCGGCTACACCTTC.

The chain combines TRBV7-2 with TRBJ2-3; D might be TRBD1 (5 bases). Between the trimmed V and J ends, which lost 2 bases and 4 bases, there was a span of 16 bases. Germline values: CDR1 SGHTA, CDR2 FQGNSA. The CDR3 runs to 16 residues. CDR3 sequence: CASSLSAGFSSDTQYF. Here the CDR3 DNA reads TGTGCCAGCAGCTTATCCGCAGGGTTTAGTTCAGATACGCAGTATTTT.

The chain recombines TRBV7-2 with TRBJ2-2; 7 nucleotides match TRBD2. The V gene's germline CDR1 is SGHTA and CDR2 FQGNSA. J was trimmed by 2 bases and V by 1 base; bases with no gene match: 7. CDR3 length: 17 residues. CDR3 coding DNA: TGTGCCAGCAGCTTAGTTGCACGGGGACTAAACACCGGGGAGCTGTTTTTT. This encodes CASSLVARGLNTGELFF.

The V call is TRBV5-4, the J call TRBJ2-2, with a possible D match to TRBD1 (6 bases). Germline loops: CDR1 SGHNT, CDR2 YYREEE (reference sequence). With 3 bases removed from V and 2 bases from J, the gap between germline ends came to 11 bases. The CDR3 has 15 residues. The CDR3 DNA sequence: TGTGCCAGCAGCTCCGGGACACTTAACACCGGGGAGCTGTTTTTT. Amino acids: CASSSGTLNTGELFF.

This clone has just one count. CDR3 in DNA: TGTGCCAGCAGCTTACTAGCGGGGGGGGACACAGATACGCAGTATTTT. It translates to CASSLLAGGDTDTQYF. The V gene is TRBV7-9, the J gene TRBJ2-3, with 12 bases lining up with TRBD2. The J segment lost 2 bases and the V segment lost 2 bases, leaving 2 bases of the junction unmatched. This CDR3 has 16 residues. Per the germline V gene, CDR1 is SEHNR and CDR2 is FQNEAQ (reference sequence). Looking up the rest from reference TRBV7-9 and TRBJ2-3 gives the full variable domain: DTGVSQNPRHKITKRGQNVTFRCDPISEHNRLYWYRQTLGQGPEFLTYFQNEAQLEKSRLLSDRFSAERPKGSFSTLEIQRTEQGDSAMYLCASSLLAGGDTDTQYFGPGTRLTVL.

The genes are TRBV28 and TRBJ2-3; the match to TRBD1 covers 7 bases. The V segment lost 7 bases and the J segment 1 base; nucleotides outside the gene matches: 8. The CDR3 sequence is 15 residues long. The V gene's germline CDR1 is MDHEN and CDR2 SYDVKM. The CDR3: CASKDRETRTDTQYF. CDR3 nucleotide sequence: TGTGCCAGCAAAGACAGGGAAACTCGCACAGATACGCAGTATTTT.

The chain couples TRBV28 to TRBJ1-6; TRBD1 might be the D (5 bases). V dropped 0 bases and J dropped 9 bases, with 9 bases sitting between them. This CDR3 contains 14 residues. Germline CDR1 and CDR2: MDHEN and SYDVKM. The CDR3 coding sequence is TGTGCCAGCAGTTTATGGGAGGGGACTTCACCCCTCCACTTT. It translates to CASSLWEGTSPLHF.

The V gene is TRBV5-1, the J gene TRBJ2-7, with 8 positions matching TRBD1. CDR1 is SGHRS, CDR2 YFSETQ, per germline. This CDR3 spans 15 amino acids. V was clipped by 2 bases and J by 6 bases; unmatched bases: 10. The CDR3 nucleotides read TGCGCCAGCAGCTTCTCCGGACAGGGCGGCCGCGAGCAGTACTTC. This sequence encodes CASSFSGQGGREQYF.

The V call is TRBV19, the J call TRBJ1-1; TRBD1 might be the D (5 bases). The CDR3 is 14 residues long. Germline-derived CDR1 and CDR2 are LNHDA and SQIVND (reference sequence). V was pared by 3 bases and J by 4 bases, with 12 bases between. The CDR3 is CASSIDLGPTEAFF. CDR3 coding DNA: TGTGCCAGTAGTATCGATCTGGGGCCCACTGAAGCTTTCTTT.

The CDR3 reads CASTDYTLTSGSWGIHTDTQYF. The CDR3 DNA reads TGTGCCAGCACCGATTACACCCTAACTAGCGGGAGTTGGGGTATACACACAGATACGCAGTATTTT. V gene TRBV28 combines with J gene TRBJ2-3; 11 bases fit TRBD2. The CDR3 has 22 amino acids. J lost 2 bases, V lost 7 bases, and 26 bases had no gene match. The V gene's germline CDR1 is MDHEN and CDR2 SYDVKM.

This rearrangement joins TRBV6-5 to TRBJ2-1; D call uncertain. CDR1 MNHEY and CDR2 SVGAGI come from the germline V gene. This CDR3 has 13 amino acids. V shed 7 bases and J shed 7 bases, with 14 bases lying between them. CDR3: CASTFVTRNEQFF. CDR3 nucleotides: TGTGCCAGCACCTTCGTCACGAGAAATGAGCAGTTCTTC.

This chain uses TRBV13 with TRBJ2-4, with 8 positions matching TRBD2. The CDR3 spans 17 residues. Trimming cost V 1 base and J 3 bases; bases outside gene matches: 8. Germline-derived CDR1 and CDR2 are PRHDT and FYEKMQ (reference sequence). The CDR3 protein is CASSLVAGGGGKNIQYF. CDR3 DNA: TGTGCCAGCAGCTTAGTGGCGGGAGGAGGAGGCAAAAACATTCAGTACTTC.

The CDR3 reads CASSFFGTRSSYEQYF. The CDR3 DNA is TGTGCCAGCAGCTTTTTCGGGACTAGAAGTAGCTACGAGCAGTACTTC. The chain uses TRBV7-2 and TRBJ2-7, with 8 bases fitting TRBD2. Looked up from germline, CDR1 is SGHTA and CDR2 is FQGNSA. CDR3 length: 16 residues. V lost 3 bases to trimming and J lost 3 bases; unmatched junction nucleotides: 10.